Here is one T cell receptor beta chain with its context. Germline V gene data show CDR1 as SGDLS and CDR2 as YYNGEE. With V trimmed by 3 bases and J by 5 bases, 6 bases remained unmatched. The CDR3 spans 15 residues. This record comes from a study of T cell changes during pregnancy in multiple sclerosis. Here immunoSEQ multiplex PCR was the method, and the copy in TCRdb shows in-frame clones only, minus some. The sample shows 58,000 or so clones, 92% of them seen only once. Sequenced here: peripheral blood, sampled in the first trimester of pregnancy. The receptor's source is a female donor with multiple sclerosis, enrolled in a pregnancy study. This chain joins TRBV9 and TRBJ1-5; TRBD1 aligns across 9 bases. The CDR3 loop is CASSAGQGFDQPQHF. The CDR3 DNA reads TGTGCCAGCAGCGCCGGACAGGGGTTTGATCAGCCCCAGCATTTT.